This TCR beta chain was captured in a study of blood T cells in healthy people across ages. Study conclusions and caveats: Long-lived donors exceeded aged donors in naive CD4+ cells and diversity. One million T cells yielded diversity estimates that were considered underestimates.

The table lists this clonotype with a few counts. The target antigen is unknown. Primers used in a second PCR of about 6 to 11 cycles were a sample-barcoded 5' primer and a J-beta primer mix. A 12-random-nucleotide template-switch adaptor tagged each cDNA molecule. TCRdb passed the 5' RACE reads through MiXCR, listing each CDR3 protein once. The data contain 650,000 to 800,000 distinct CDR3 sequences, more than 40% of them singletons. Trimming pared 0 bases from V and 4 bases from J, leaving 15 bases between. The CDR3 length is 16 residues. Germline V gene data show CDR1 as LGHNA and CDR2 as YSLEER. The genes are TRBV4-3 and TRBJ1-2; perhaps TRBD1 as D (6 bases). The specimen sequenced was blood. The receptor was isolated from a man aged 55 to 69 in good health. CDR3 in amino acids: CASSQDGAGVPYGYTF. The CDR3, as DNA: TGCGCCAGCAGCCAAGATGGGGCAGGGGTCCCCTATGGCTACACCTTC.